These 24 T cell receptor beta chains were sequenced from one sample in a study of blood T cells in healthy people across ages. A second PCR of about 7 to 12 cycles used a sample-barcoded 5' primer and a J-beta primer mix. TCRdb used MiXCR to reprocess the 5' RACE reads, holding one entry per CDR3 protein. The sample includes approximately 1,700,000 distinct CDR3 sequences, about two fifths of them seen just once. The source material was blood. The receptors were gathered from a human donor in good health.

The chain is built from TRBV24-1 and TRBJ2-7, with 9 nucleotides matching TRBD1. Germline-derived CDR1 and CDR2 are KGHDR and SFDVKD. Trimming removed 4 bases from V and 2 bases from J; junction bases left unmatched: 8. The length of the CDR3 is 16 residues. The CDR3 DNA sequence: TGTGCCACCAGTGACCCCGGGACAGGGTATCCCTACGAGCAGTACTTC. This codes for CATSDPGTGYPYEQYF.

For the CDR3, the DNA is TGCAGTGCTACCGGGACCGGGACACAGGGGTGGGGCAATGAGCAGTTCTTC. Translation: CSATGTGTQGWGNEQFF. The chain links TRBV20-1 to TRBJ2-1; TRBD1 matches 7 bases. The junction had 18 bases not matched to a gene; V was cut back by 4 bases and J by 6 bases. The CDR3 is 17 amino acids. Germline V gene lookup returns CDR1 DFQATT and CDR2 SNEGSKA (reference sequence).

The chain uses TRBV7-9 and TRBJ2-6, with D perhaps matching TRBD1 (5 bases). The ends were cut back, 5 bases at V and 0 bases at J, with 11 bases in the middle. The CDR3 loop spans 16 amino acids. Germline V lookup: CDR1 SEHNR, CDR2 FQNEAQ (reference sequence). CDR3 protein: CASSLGHSSGANVLTF. The CDR3 DNA reads as TGTGCCAGCAGCCTCGGACACTCCTCTGGGGCCAACGTCCTGACTTTC.

Comment on this clonotype: The junction departs from germline at one end; a sequencing error may be responsible. The CDR3 sequence: CACSFRGAVSYEQYF. CDR3 in DNA: TGTGCCTGCAGTTTTCGAGGGGCGGTCAGCTACGAGCAGTACTTC. The chain is built from TRBV12-3 or TRBV12-4 and TRBJ2-7; D is perhaps TRBD1 or TRBD2 (5 bases each). The CDR3 runs to 15 residues.

CDR3 in DNA: TGCAGTGCTAGGGGCGGGGGACAGGGGTCGTGGGTAGCTTTCTTT. Its translation: CSARGGGQGSWVAFF. The gene calls are TRBV20-1 and TRBJ1-1, with 10 bases lining up with TRBD1. CDR1 DFQATT and CDR2 SNEGSKA come from the germline V gene (reference sequence). V trimming: 3 bases; J trimming: 10 bases; junction bases outside the gene matches: 14. The CDR3 sequence is 15 residues long.

This clonotype was counted only a few times. V gene TRBV2 combines with J gene TRBJ2-7, with D unclear. Germline V CDR1 and CDR2: SNHLY, FYNNEI. The CDR3 is 12 amino acids. Trimming stripped 4 bases from V and 3 bases from J, with 7 bases between. CDR3 amino acids: CASSVRNYEQYF. The CDR3 nucleotides read TGTGCCAGCAGTGTCAGAAACTACGAGCAGTACTTC.

This clonotype was seen a single time. V gene TRBV12-5 combines with J gene TRBJ1-2; D ambiguous. The CDR3 is 13 residues long. CDR1 is LGHNT, CDR2 FRNRAP, per germline. Trimming removed 1 base from V and 8 bases from J, with 11 bases in between. CDR3 protein: CASGLGGGWGYTF. The CDR3 DNA reads as TGTGCTAGTGGTTTGGGAGGAGGGTGGGGCTACACCTTC. Drawing the rest from reference TRBV12-5 and TRBJ1-2, the complete variable domain is DARVTQTPRHKVTEMGQEVTMRCQPILGHNTVFWYRQTMMQGLELLAYFRNRAPLDDSGMPKDRFSAEMPDATLATLKIQPSEPRDSAVYFCASGLGGGWGYTFGSGTRLTVV.

The rearrangement uses TRBV28 and TRBJ1-5, with D unresolved. Germline V lookup: CDR1 MDHEN, CDR2 SYDVKM. The V gene lost 6 bases and the J gene lost 8 bases, with 11 bases spanning the gap. The CDR3 sequence is 12 residues long. The CDR3 DNA is TGTGCCAGCAGACGCCCTTTTGAGCCCCAGCATTTT. It is translated as CASRRPFEPQHF.

This sequence joins TRBV9 and TRBJ2-2; 8 nucleotides line up with TRBD1. Germline assignment: CDR1 SGDLS and CDR2 YYNGEE. J gave up 6 bases and V 3 bases, and 4 bases lay outside the gene matches. The CDR3 sequence is 14 residues long. The CDR3 loop reads CASSADRGAGELFF. The CDR3 nucleotides are TGTGCCAGCAGCGCTGACAGGGGTGCCGGGGAGCTGTTTTTT.

The rearrangement uses TRBV7-3 and TRBJ2-5; D not certain. Germline V CDR1 and CDR2: SGHTA, FQGTGA. The CDR3 contains 13 residues. Trimming took off 5 bases at V and 5 bases at J, with 12 bases between the two ends. CDR3: CASSTRVGETQYF. Here the CDR3 DNA reads TGTGCCAGCAGCACCAGAGTGGGGGAGACCCAGTACTTC.

This clonotype was counted only a few times. The chain employs TRBV7-2 and TRBJ1-5, with D possibly being TRBD1 (5 bases). With 3 bases removed from V and 4 bases from J, the gap between germline ends came to 13 bases. Germline V CDR1 and CDR2: SGHTA, FQGNSA. The CDR3 runs to 15 residues. In DNA, the CDR3 is TGTGCCAGCAGCTTCCGGGACGGTTATAATCAGCCCCAGCATTTT. Translated: CASSFRDGYNQPQHF.

This clonotype was picked up many times. The rearrangement joins TRBV20-1 to TRBJ1-1; 9 nucleotides align to TRBD1. This CDR3 comprises 14 residues. V was clipped by 0 bases and J by 3 bases; unmatched bases: 2. In germline, CDR1 is DFQATT, CDR2 SNEGSKA (reference sequence). Here the CDR3 DNA reads TGCAGTGCTAGAGAGGGACAGGGTCACACTGAAGCTTTCTTT. This gives the protein CSAREGQGHTEAFF.

The rearrangement uses TRBV27 and TRBJ1-2; D may be TRBD1 (6 bases). Trimming left V 4 bases short and J 7 bases short, with 16 bases between. Looked up from germline, CDR1 is MNHEY and CDR2 is SMNVEV (reference sequence). The CDR3 is 14 amino acids. The CDR3 loop reads CASSSIQGKGGYTF. CDR3 in DNA: TGTGCCAGCAGTTCCATCCAGGGGAAAGGTGGCTACACCTTC.

V usage is TRBV4-2 and J usage is TRBJ2-1, with TRBD2 matching over 9 bases. The CDR3 sequence is 17 residues long. V shed 6 bases, J shed 4 bases, and the junction held 13 bases outside the gene matches. CDR1 and CDR2 from the germline V gene are LGHNA and YNFKEQ. This CDR3 is CASRPPASGIGYNEQFF. As DNA, the CDR3 is TGTGCCAGCAGACCCCCGGCTAGCGGGATCGGTTACAATGAGCAGTTCTTC.

The genes are TRBV9 and TRBJ2-1; TRBD2 matches 7 bases. Germline-derived CDR1 and CDR2 are SGDLS and YYNGEE. With V trimmed by 0 bases and J by 8 bases, 14 bases remained unmatched. The CDR3 length is 17 residues. CDR3 nucleotides: TGTGCCAGCAGCGTAGGAGTTAGCGGGCCTCCGGGAGATGAGCAGTTCTTC. Its protein is CASSVGVSGPPGDEQFF.

This clonotype has only a few counts. The J gene is TRBJ2-7, the V gene TRBV7-2; D is ambiguous. Between the trimmed V and J ends, which lost 1 base and 7 bases, there was a span of 14 bases. Germline V lookup: CDR1 SGHTA, CDR2 FQGNSA. The CDR3 spans 14 residues. The CDR3 is CASSLEVAGVEQYF. CDR3 coding DNA: TGTGCCAGCAGCTTAGAAGTGGCAGGTGTTGAGCAGTACTTC.

The CDR3 spells CSARLAGGEDTQYF. The CDR3 DNA reads as TGCAGTGCTCGACTAGCGGGGGGCGAGGATACGCAGTATTTT. The chain has TRBV20-1 and TRBJ2-3, with 13 nucleotides matching TRBD2. Germline V lookup: CDR1 DFQATT, CDR2 SNEGSKA (reference sequence). This CDR3 has 14 amino acids. V was pared by 5 bases and J by 6 bases, with 5 bases of the junction left unmatched.

This clonotype was counted between two and nine times. Germline is not matched at one junction end, which may reflect a read error. This rearrangement joins TRBV6-4 to TRBJ2-3, with D perhaps TRBD1 (6 bases). This CDR3 contains 15 residues. Per germline, CDR1 MRHNA and CDR2 SNTAGT. DNA of the CDR3: TGTGCCGGCAGTGACTCTGGGGGCGGCACAGATACGCAGTATTTT. Translated: CAGSDSGGGTDTQYF.

The table lists this clonotype with a few counts. The chain joins TRBV28 to TRBJ1-2; D may be TRBD1 (5 bases). The ends were cut back, 5 bases at V and 4 bases at J, with 17 bases in the middle. The CDR3 runs to 15 residues. Germline V gene data show CDR1 as MDHEN and CDR2 as SYDVKM. The CDR3 sequence is CASSRPGPNLYGYTF. For the CDR3, the DNA is TGTGCCAGCAGTCGTCCGGGACCGAACCTCTATGGCTACACCTTC.

The table lists this clonotype with a count of one. Relative to the germline gene, one junction end is altered; a read error may explain this. V and J are TRBV6-6 and TRBJ2-7, with 9 bases identical to TRBD2. Germline assignment: CDR1 MNHNY and CDR2 SVGAGI (reference sequence). The CDR3 runs 17 residues. CDR3 residues: CASSTTGLASPSYGQYF. In DNA form, the CDR3 reads TGTGCCAGCAGTACCACGGGACTAGCATCTCCTTCCTACGGGCAGTACTTC.

The CDR3 nucleotides read TGTGCCAGCAGCCGGGACGCCCCCTATGGCTACACCTTC. This sequence encodes CASSRDAPYGYTF. The chain employs TRBV16 and TRBJ1-2; weak D call: TRBD1 (5 bases). The germline gives CDR1 KGHSY, CDR2 FQNENV. The CDR3 has 13 residues. V lost 4 bases to trimming and J lost 4 bases, with 10 bases between them.

This clonotype was seen a handful of times. The gene calls are TRBV7-9 and TRBJ2-1; 7 nucleotides line up with TRBD1. J lost 4 bases, V lost 4 bases, and 7 bases had no gene match. Germline lookup yields CDR1 SEHNR and CDR2 FQNEAQ (reference sequence). The CDR3 has 15 residues. The CDR3 DNA reads TGTGCCAGCAGCTCACAGGGGTTCGGTTACAATGAGCAGTTCTTC. Protein sequence: CASSSQGFGYNEQFF. Full variable domain (rest looked up from reference TRBV7-9 and TRBJ2-1): DTGVSQNPRHKITKRGQNVTFRCDPISEHNRLYWYRQTLGQGPEFLTYFQNEAQLEKSRLLSDRFSAERPKGSFSTLEIQRTEQGDSAMYLCASSSQGFGYNEQFFGPGTRLTVL.

This clonotype was counted a few times. The DNA of the CDR3 is TGTGCCAGCAGCTTAGTAGCGGCGGGGGATACGCAGTATTTT. It encodes CASSLVAAGDTQYF. V gene TRBV7-2 combines with J gene TRBJ2-3, with D perhaps TRBD2 (6 bases). V was clipped by 1 base and J by 6 bases, with 11 bases between them. Looked up from germline, CDR1 is SGHTA and CDR2 is FQGNSA. This CDR3 is built from 14 residues.

This clonotype came up a few times. V and J are TRBV2 and TRBJ2-5; the match to TRBD2 covers 12 bases. This CDR3 is built from 16 residues. The germline V gene encodes CDR1 SNHLY and CDR2 FYNNEI. V was pared by 2 bases and J by 2 bases, with 3 bases of the junction left unmatched. CDR3 DNA: TGTGCCAGCAGTGAACCTAGCGGGGGGGGGCAAGAGACCCAGTACTTC. Protein: CASSEPSGGGQETQYF.